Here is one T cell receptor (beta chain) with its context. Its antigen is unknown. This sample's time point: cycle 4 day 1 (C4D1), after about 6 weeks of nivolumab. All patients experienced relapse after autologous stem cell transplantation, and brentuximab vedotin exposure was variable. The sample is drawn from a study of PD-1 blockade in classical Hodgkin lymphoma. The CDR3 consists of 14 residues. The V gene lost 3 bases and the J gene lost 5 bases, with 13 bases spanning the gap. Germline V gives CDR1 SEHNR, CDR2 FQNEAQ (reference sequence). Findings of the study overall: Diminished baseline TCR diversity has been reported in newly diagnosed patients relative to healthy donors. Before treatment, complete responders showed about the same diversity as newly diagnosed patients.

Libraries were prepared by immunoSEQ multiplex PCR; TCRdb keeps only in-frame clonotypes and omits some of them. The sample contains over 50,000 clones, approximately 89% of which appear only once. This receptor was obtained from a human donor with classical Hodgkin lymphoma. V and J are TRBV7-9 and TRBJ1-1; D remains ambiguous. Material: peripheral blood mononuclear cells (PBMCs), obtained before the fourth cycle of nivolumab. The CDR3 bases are TGTGCCAGCAGCTTGGAGGGTGGGAGAACTGAAGCTTTCTTT. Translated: CASSLEGGRTEAFF.